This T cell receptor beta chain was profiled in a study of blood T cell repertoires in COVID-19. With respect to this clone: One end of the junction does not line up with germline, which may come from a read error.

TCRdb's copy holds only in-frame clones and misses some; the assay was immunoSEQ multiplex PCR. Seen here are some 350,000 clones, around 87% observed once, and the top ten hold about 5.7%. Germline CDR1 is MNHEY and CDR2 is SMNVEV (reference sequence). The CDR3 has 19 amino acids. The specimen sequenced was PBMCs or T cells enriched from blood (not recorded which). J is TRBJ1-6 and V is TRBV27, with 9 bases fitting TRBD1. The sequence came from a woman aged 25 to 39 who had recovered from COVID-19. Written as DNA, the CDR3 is TGTGCCAACAGTTTATCCGGGACAGGGCGTACGGGGGGTAATTCACCCCTCCACTTT. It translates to CANSLSGTGRTGGNSPLHF.